The clone carrying this T cell receptor beta chain came up a few times. What it recognizes is unknown. This sample was included in a study of blood T cells in healthy people across ages. Overall study findings and caveats: Diversity figures derived from one million T cells were judged to underestimate the true value.

With a J-beta primer mix and a sample-barcoded 5' primer, a second PCR ran 7 to 11 cycles. TCRdb used MiXCR to reprocess the 5' RACE reads, holding one entry per CDR3 protein. The table records around 800,000 distinct CDR3 sequences, about 26% of them present only once. The CDR3 totals 14 residues. Per the germline V gene, CDR1 is SGHAT and CDR2 is FQNNGV. This same sample was also part of a study on T cells of mothers and their children. This second study says: Overlap ran slightly, non-significantly higher for related than unrelated mother-child pairs.

Sequencing was done on a sample of blood. This TCR derives from a boy younger than 18 in good health. The gene calls are TRBV11-2 and TRBJ2-5; D is uncertain. The J call may be wrong; the DNA end is better matched by TRBJ2-7. This CDR3 reads CASSLVWGRYEQYF. CDR3 nucleotides: TGTGCCAGCAGCTTAGTCTGGGGTCGGTACGAGCAGTACTTC.